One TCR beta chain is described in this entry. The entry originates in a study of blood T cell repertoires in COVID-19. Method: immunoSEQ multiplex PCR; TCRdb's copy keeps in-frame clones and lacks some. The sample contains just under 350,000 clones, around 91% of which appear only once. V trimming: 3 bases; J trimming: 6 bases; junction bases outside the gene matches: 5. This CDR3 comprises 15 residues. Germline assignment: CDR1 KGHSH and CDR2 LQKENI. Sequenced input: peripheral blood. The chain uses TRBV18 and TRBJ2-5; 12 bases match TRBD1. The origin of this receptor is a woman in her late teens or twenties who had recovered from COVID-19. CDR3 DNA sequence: TGTGCCAGCTCACCCCGGGACAGGGGGCAACAGACCCAGTACTTC. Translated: CASSPRDRGQQTQYF.